This TCR beta chain was recovered during a study of cytomegalovirus exposure and HLA in healthy donors. Study details: Clustering assigned 81% of the 350 to 400 genotyped donors to the Caucasian-associated ancestry cluster.

Researchers ran the PCR with 60 Vbeta and 13 Jbeta primers. The repertoire was sequenced with immunoSEQ multiplex PCR; TCRdb's copy has only in-frame clones and lacks some. Here the sample spans 110,000 to 150,000 clones, over 75% being singletons. The CDR3 has 17 amino acids. Unmatched junction bases numbered 9, after V lost 5 bases and J lost 4 bases. Germline V gene sequence: CDR1 MDHEN, CDR2 SYDVKM. J is TRBJ2-6 and V is TRBV28; 9 positions match TRBD1. The sequence was collected from a young woman in good health and CMV-seronegative. The sequencing input was PBMCs. CDR3 sequence (DNA): TGTGCCAGCAGTGTGGACAGGGGTTTGTCCGGGGCCAACGTCCTGACTTTC. This codes for CASSVDRGLSGANVLTF. The full variable domain, in which reference TRBV28 and TRBJ2-6 provide the parts outside the CDR3, is DVKVTQSSRYLVKRTGEKVFLECVQDMDHENMFWYRQDPGLGLRLIYFSYDVKMKEKGDIPEGYSVSREKKERFSLILESASTNQTSMYLCASSVDRGLSGANVLTFGAGSRLTVL.